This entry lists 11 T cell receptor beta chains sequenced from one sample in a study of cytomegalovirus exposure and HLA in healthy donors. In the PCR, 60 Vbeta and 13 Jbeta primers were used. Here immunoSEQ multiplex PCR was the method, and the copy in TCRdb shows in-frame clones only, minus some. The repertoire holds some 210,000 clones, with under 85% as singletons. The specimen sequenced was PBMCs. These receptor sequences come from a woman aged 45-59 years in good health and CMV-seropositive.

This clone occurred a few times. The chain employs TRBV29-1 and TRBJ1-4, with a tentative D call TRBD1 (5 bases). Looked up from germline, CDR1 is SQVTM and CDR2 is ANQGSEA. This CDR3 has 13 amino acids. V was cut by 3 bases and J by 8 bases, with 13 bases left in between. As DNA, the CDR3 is TGCAGCGTTGAGTTAACAGGTCGCGAAAAACTGTTTTTT. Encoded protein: CSVELTGREKLFF.

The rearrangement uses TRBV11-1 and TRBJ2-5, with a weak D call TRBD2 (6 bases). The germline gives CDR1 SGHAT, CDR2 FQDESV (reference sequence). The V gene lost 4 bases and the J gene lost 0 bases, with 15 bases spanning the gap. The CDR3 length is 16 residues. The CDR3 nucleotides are TGTGCCAGCAGCTCAGGCCTAGGAGGGTACCAAGAGACCCAGTACTTC. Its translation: CASSSGLGGYQETQYF.

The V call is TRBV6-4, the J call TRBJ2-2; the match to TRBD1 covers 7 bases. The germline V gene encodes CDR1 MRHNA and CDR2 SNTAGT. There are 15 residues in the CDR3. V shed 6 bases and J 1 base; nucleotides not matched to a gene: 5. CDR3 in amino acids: CASSRGTLNTGELFF. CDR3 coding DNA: TGTGCCAGCAGCAGGGGGACCCTGAACACCGGGGAGCTGTTTTTT.

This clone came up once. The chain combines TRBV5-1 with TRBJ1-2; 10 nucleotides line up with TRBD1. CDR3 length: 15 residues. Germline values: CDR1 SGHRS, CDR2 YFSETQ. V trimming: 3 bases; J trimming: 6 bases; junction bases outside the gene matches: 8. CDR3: CASSYQTGTGDGYTF. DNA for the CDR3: TGCGCCAGCAGCTATCAGACCGGGACAGGGGATGGCTACACCTTC.

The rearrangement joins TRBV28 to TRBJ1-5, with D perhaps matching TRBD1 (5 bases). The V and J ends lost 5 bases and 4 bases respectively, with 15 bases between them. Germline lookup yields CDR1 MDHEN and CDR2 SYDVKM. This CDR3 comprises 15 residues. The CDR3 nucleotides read TGTGCCAGCAGTCTACAGGCTCCTAAAAATCAGCCCCAGCATTTT. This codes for CASSLQAPKNQPQHF.

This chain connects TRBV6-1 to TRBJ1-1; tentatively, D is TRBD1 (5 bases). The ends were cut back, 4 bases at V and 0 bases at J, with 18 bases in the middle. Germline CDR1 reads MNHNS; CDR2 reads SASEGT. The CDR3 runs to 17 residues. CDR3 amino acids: CASSAWGRADLNTEAFF. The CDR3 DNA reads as TGTGCCAGCAGTGCATGGGGCAGGGCCGACTTGAACACTGAAGCTTTCTTT.

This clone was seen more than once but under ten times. Here the CDR3 DNA reads TGTGCCAGCAGTTACAGCCTGAACACTGAAGCTTTCTTT. Protein: CASSYSLNTEAFF. The rearrangement links TRBV6-6 to TRBJ1-1, with unresolved D. Germline V lookup: CDR1 MNHNY, CDR2 SVGAGI (reference sequence). The CDR3 sequence is 13 residues long. Trimming removed 2 bases from V and 0 bases from J, with 4 bases in between.

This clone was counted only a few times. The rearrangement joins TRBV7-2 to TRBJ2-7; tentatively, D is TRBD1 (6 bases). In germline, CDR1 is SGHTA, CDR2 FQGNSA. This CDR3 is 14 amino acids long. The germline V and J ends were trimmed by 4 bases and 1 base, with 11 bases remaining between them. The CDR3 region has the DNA TGTGCCAGCAGCTCGAAGACAGGATCCTACGAGCAGTACTTC. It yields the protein CASSSKTGSYEQYF.

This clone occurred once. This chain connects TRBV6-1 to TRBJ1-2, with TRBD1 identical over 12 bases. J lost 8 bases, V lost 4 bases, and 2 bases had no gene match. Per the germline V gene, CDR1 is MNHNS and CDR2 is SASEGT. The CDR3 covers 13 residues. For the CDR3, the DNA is TGTGCCAGCAGTGCCGGGACAGGGGGCGGCTACACCTTC. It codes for CASSAGTGGGYTF.

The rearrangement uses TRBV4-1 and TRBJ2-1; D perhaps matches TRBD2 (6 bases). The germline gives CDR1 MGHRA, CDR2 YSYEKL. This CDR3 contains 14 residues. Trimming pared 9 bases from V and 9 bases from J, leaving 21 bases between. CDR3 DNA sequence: TGCGCCAGTAACCGGGACTCCGGTTACGGTGAGCAGTTCTTC. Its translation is CASNRDSGYGEQFF.

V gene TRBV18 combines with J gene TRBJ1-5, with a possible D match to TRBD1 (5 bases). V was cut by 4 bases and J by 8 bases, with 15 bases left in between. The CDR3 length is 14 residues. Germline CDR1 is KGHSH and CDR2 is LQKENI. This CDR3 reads CASSQGAGTKPQHF. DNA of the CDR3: TGTGCCAGCTCACAAGGCGCGGGGACTAAGCCCCAGCATTTT.